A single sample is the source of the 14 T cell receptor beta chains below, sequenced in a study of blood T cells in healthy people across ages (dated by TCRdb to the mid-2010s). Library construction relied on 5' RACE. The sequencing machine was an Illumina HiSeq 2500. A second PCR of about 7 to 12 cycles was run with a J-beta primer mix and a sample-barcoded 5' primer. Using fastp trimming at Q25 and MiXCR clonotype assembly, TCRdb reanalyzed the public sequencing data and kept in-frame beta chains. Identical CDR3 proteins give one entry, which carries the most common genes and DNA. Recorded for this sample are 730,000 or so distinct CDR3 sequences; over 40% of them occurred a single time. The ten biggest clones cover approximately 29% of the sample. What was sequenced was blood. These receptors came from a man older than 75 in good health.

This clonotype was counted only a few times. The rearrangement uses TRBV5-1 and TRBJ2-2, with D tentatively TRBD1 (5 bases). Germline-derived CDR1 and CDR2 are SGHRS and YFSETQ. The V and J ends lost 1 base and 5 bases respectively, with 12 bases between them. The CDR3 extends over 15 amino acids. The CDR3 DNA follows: TGCGCCAGCAGCTTGTTAGGGGCCTATACCGGGGAGCTGTTTTTT. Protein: CASSLLGAYTGELFF.

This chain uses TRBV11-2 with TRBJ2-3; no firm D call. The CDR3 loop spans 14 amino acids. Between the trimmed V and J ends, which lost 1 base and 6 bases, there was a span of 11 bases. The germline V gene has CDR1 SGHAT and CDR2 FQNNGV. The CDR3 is CASSLVGRWDTQYF. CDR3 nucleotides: TGTGCCAGCAGCTTAGTCGGACGGTGGGATACGCAGTATTTT.

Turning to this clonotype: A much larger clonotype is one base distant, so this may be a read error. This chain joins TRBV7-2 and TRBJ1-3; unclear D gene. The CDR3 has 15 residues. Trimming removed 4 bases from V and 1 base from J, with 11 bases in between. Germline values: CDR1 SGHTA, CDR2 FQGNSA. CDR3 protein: CASSYLGISGNTIYF. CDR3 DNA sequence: TGTGCCAGCAGCTACCTAGGGATATCTGGAAACACCATATATTTT.

The CDR3 bases are TGCGCCAGCAGCCTCCGGGACAGGGGGATGACAGATACGCAGTATTTT. Protein product: CASSLRDRGMTDTQYF. The chain links TRBV5-1 to TRBJ2-3; 11 nucleotides match TRBD1. V gave up 4 bases and J gave up 3 bases; unmatched junction bases: 7. This CDR3 region has 16 residues. From germline, CDR1 is SGHRS and CDR2 YFSETQ. Full variable domain (missing parts from reference TRBV5-1 and TRBJ2-3): KAGVTQTPRYLIKTRGQQVTLSCSPISGHRSVSWYQQTPGQGLQFLFEYFSETQRNKGNFPGRFSGRQFSNSRSEMNVSTLELGDSALYLCASSLRDRGMTDTQYFGPGTRLTVL.

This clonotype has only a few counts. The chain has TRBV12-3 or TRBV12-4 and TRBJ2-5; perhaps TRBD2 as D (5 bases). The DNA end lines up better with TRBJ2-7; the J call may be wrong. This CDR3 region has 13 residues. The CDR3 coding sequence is TGTGCCAGCAGTTTAGGAGGGAGTTCCGAGCAGTACTTC. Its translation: CASSLGGSSEQYF.

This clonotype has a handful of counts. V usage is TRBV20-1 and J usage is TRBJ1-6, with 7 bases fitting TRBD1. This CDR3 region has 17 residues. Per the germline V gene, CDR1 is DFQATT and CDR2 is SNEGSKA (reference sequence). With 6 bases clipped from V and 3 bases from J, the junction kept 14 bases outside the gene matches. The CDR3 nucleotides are TGCAGTGCCCCAGTGGGGAGGACAGGTCTCTATAATTCACCCCTCCACTTT. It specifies CSAPVGRTGLYNSPLHF.

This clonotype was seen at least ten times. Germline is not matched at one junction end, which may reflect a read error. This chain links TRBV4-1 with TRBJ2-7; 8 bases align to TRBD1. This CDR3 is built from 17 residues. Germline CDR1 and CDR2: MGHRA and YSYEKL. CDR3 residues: CASSKEGTGTGSYEQYF. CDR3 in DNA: TGCGCCAGCAGCAAAGAGGGGACTGGGACAGGTTCCTACGAGCAGTACTTC.

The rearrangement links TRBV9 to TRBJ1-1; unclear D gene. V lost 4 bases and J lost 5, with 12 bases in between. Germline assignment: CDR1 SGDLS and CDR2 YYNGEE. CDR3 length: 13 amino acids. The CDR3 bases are TGTGCCAGCAGCTCCGATGTTGGTACTGAAGCTTTCTTT. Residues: CASSSDVGTEAFF.

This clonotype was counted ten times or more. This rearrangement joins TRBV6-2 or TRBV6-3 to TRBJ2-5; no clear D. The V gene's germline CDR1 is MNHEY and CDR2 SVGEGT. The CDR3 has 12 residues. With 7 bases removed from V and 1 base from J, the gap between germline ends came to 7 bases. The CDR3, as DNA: TGTGCCAGCACTTTTTCCCAAGAGACCCAGTACTTC. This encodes CASTFSQETQYF.

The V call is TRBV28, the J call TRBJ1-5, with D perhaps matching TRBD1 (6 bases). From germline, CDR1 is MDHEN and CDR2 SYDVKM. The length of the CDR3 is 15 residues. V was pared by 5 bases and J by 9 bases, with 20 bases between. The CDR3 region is CASSRPGHADGPQHF. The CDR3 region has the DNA TGTGCCAGCAGTCGACCGGGACACGCGGACGGGCCCCAGCATTTT.

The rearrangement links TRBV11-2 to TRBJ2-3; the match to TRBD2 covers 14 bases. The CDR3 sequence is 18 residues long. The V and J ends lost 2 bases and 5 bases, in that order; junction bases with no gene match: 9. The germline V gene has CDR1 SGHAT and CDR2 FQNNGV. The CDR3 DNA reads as TGTGCCAGCAGCTTATATTCCGGGACTAGCGGGAGAGGAGATACGCAGTATTTT. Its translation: CASSLYSGTSGRGDTQYF.

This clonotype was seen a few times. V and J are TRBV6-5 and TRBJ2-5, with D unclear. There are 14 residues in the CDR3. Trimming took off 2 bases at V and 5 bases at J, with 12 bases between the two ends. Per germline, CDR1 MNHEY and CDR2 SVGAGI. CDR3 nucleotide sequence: TGTGCCAGCAGTTACAAACCGTGGGGTGAGACCCAGTACTTC. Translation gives CASSYKPWGETQYF.

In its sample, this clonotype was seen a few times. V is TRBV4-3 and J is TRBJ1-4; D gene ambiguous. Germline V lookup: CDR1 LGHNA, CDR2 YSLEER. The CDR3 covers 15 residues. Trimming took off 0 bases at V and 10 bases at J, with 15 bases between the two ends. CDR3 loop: CASSQERGVGAKLFF. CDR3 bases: TGCGCCAGCAGCCAAGAACGAGGAGTTGGCGCAAAACTGTTTTTT.

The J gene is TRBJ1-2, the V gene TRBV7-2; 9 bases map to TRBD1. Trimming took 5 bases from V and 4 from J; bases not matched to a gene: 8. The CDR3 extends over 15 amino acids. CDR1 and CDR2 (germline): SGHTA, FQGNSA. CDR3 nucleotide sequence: TGTGCCAGCAGCCCAAACAGGGGGCGAGGCTATGGCTACACCTTC. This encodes CASSPNRGRGYGYTF.